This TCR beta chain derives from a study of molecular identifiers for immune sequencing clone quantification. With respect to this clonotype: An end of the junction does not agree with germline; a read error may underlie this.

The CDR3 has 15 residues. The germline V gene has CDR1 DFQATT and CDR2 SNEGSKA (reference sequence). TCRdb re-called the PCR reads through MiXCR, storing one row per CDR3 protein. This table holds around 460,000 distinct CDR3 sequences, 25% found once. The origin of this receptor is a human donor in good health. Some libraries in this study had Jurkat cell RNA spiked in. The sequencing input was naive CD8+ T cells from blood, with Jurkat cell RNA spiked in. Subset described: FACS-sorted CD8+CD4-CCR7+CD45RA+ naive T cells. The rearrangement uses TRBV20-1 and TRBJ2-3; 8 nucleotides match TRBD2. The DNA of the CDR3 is TGCAGTGCTAGAGATCTGCGGGAGGTGGGAGATATGCAGTATTTT. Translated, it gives CSARDLREVGDMQYF.